A selection of T cell receptor beta chains follows, all from one sample in a study of blood T cell repertoires in COVID-19. Assay used: immunoSEQ multiplex PCR; TCRdb lists only in-frame clones, some missing. The top ten clones hold 5% of a sample with 320,000 or so clones, about 90% of them seen once. Sequencing was done on a sample of PBMCs or T cells enriched from blood (not recorded which). These receptors all stem from a man under 40 who had recovered from COVID-19. Each CDR3 is given with its conserved first and last residue. D genes are given only for firm matches. Where a row states a size, it is once, few, many or the class of an expanded clone; other rows omit it.

d_gene: .
j_gene: TRBJ2-5
v_gene: TRBV21-1
abundance: .
CDR3nt: TGTGCCAGCAGCAAAGACGACTCGCAAGAGACCCAGTACTTC
CDR3aa: CASSKDDSQETQYF

d_gene: TRBD1
j_gene: TRBJ2-7
v_gene: TRBV24-1
abundance: .
CDR3nt: TGTGCCACCAGTGATGGCAGGTTTGGGACAGGGGGCTGGGAGCAGTACTTC
CDR3aa: CATSDGRFGTGGWEQYF

d_gene: .
j_gene: TRBJ1-3
v_gene: TRBV5-6
abundance: once
CDR3nt: TGTGCCAGCAGCTTTGGAGGGACCATATATTTT
CDR3aa: CASSFGGTIYF

d_gene: TRBD1
j_gene: TRBJ1-2
v_gene: TRBV3-1/TRBV3-2
abundance: .
CDR3nt: TGTGCCAGCACCAACTCAGGGGGAAAGGGCTATGGCTACACCTTC
CDR3aa: CASTNSGGKGYGYTF

d_gene: .
j_gene: TRBJ1-6
v_gene: TRBV5-6
abundance: .
CDR3nt: TGTGCCAGCAGCTGGGGCAGGGGAGGGTCACCCCTCCACTTT
CDR3aa: CASSWGRGGSPLHF

d_gene: TRBD1
j_gene: TRBJ1-1
v_gene: TRBV3-1/TRBV3-2
abundance: few
CDR3nt: TGTGCCAGCAGCCCGATGACAGGGGGCATCACTGAAGCTTTCTTT
CDR3aa: CASSPMTGGITEAFF

d_gene: TRBD1
j_gene: TRBJ2-1
v_gene: TRBV11-3
abundance: .
CDR3nt: TGTGCCAGCAGCTCGGGACAGGGAACCTACAATGAGCAGTTCTTC
CDR3aa: CASSSGQGTYNEQFF

d_gene: TRBD2
j_gene: TRBJ2-3
v_gene: TRBV29-1
abundance: .
CDR3nt: TGCAGCGCCGCAACTAGCGGGGGGCTGGCAGATACGCAGTATTTT
CDR3aa: CSAATSGGLADTQYF

d_gene: TRBD1
j_gene: TRBJ1-1
v_gene: TRBV28
abundance: .
CDR3nt: TGTGCCAGCAGTGAACCCTACCTGGGACAGATGAACACTGAAGCTTTCTTT
CDR3aa: CASSEPYLGQMNTEAFF

d_gene: .
j_gene: TRBJ1-4
v_gene: TRBV18
abundance: .
CDR3nt: TGTGCCAGCTCGCGCGCGGCTGATAATGAAAAACTGTTTTTT
CDR3aa: CASSRAADNEKLFF

d_gene: .
j_gene: TRBJ2-1
v_gene: TRBV11-2
abundance: once
CDR3nt: TGTGCCAGCAGCTTAGGCCGGGGAATCAATGAGCAGTTCTTC
CDR3aa: CASSLGRGINEQFF

d_gene: TRBD1
j_gene: TRBJ1-2
v_gene: TRBV6-4
abundance: .
CDR3nt: TGTGCCAGCAGTGACTCGTTTAGGACAGGGGAAAATGGCTACACCTTC
CDR3aa: CASSDSFRTGENGYTF

d_gene: TRBD1
j_gene: TRBJ1-2
v_gene: TRBV2
abundance: .
CDR3nt: TGTGCCAGCCTTTTCCACACAGGGGTCGGCTACACCTTC
CDR3aa: CASLFHTGVGYTF

d_gene: .
j_gene: TRBJ2-5
v_gene: TRBV2
abundance: .
CDR3nt: TGTGCCAGCAGTGACGCGGCAGGGAGGGGGCAAGAGACCCAGTACTTC
CDR3aa: CASSDAAGRGQETQYF

d_gene: .
j_gene: TRBJ1-4
v_gene: TRBV28
abundance: .
CDR3nt: TGTGCCAGCAGCCTGTGGGGTCAGGGTGAAAAACTGTTTTTT
CDR3aa: CASSLWGQGEKLFF

d_gene: .
j_gene: TRBJ1-5
v_gene: TRBV6-1
abundance: .
CDR3nt: TGTGCCAGCAGTGAGATACAGGTTTATAGCAATCAGCCCCAGCATTTT
CDR3aa: CASSEIQVYSNQPQHF

d_gene: .
j_gene: TRBJ2-2
v_gene: TRBV28
abundance: .
CDR3nt: TGTGCCAGCAGTTTGCCGGGGGCCGGGGAGCTGTTTTTT
CDR3aa: CASSLPGAGELFF

d_gene: TRBD2
j_gene: TRBJ2-3
v_gene: TRBV7-7
abundance: .
CDR3nt: TGTGCCAGCAGCAGCGGGGGCGGCACAGATACGCAGTATTTT
CDR3aa: CASSSGGGTDTQYF

d_gene: .
j_gene: TRBJ1-4
v_gene: TRBV7-9
abundance: .
CDR3nt: TGTGCCAGCAGCTTAGGGCCTTCAACTAATGAAAAACTGTTTTTT
CDR3aa: CASSLGPSTNEKLFF

d_gene: .
j_gene: TRBJ2-5
v_gene: TRBV2
abundance: .
CDR3nt: TGTGCCAGCAGTCTCGGGTCCCGAGAGACCCAGTACTTC
CDR3aa: CASSLGSRETQYF

d_gene: TRBD1
j_gene: TRBJ1-1
v_gene: TRBV6-2/TRBV6-3
abundance: .
CDR3nt: TGTGCCAGCAGTTACTCATACCCGGACAGGGGGAAAACTGAAGCTTTCTTT
CDR3aa: CASSYSYPDRGKTEAFF

d_gene: TRBD2
j_gene: TRBJ2-7
v_gene: TRBV6-2/TRBV6-3
abundance: .
CDR3nt: TGTGCCAGCAGTTATGGACTAGCTACCTACGAGCAGTACTTC
CDR3aa: CASSYGLATYEQYF

d_gene: TRBD2
j_gene: TRBJ2-3
v_gene: TRBV11-2
abundance: .
CDR3nt: TGTGCCAGCAGCTCTAGCGGGGGCCCGCAGGATACGCAGTATTTT
CDR3aa: CASSSSGGPQDTQYF

d_gene: .
j_gene: TRBJ1-2
v_gene: TRBV28
abundance: .
CDR3nt: TGTGCCAGCAGTTTGGGCAGGGCGTTTGGCTACACCTTC
CDR3aa: CASSLGRAFGYTF

d_gene: TRBD2
j_gene: TRBJ2-5
v_gene: TRBV2
abundance: few
CDR3nt: TGTGCCAGCAGTGTTAGTCTAGCGGGGTTCCAAGAGACCCAGTACTTC
CDR3aa: CASSVSLAGFQETQYF

d_gene: TRBD2
j_gene: TRBJ2-1
v_gene: TRBV7-6
abundance: .
CDR3nt: TGTGCCAGCAGCCCCGGAAGCGGGGATATAAATGAGCAGTTCTTC
CDR3aa: CASSPGSGDINEQFF

d_gene: .
j_gene: TRBJ1-2
v_gene: TRBV9
abundance: .
CDR3nt: TGTGCCAGCAGCGTCCATGAGGGCACTAACTATGGCTACACCTTC
CDR3aa: CASSVHEGTNYGYTF

d_gene: .
j_gene: TRBJ2-3
v_gene: TRBV29-1
abundance: .
CDR3nt: TGCAGCGTTGAACAGGGTGCTAGCACAGATACGCAGTATTTT
CDR3aa: CSVEQGASTDTQYF

d_gene: TRBD1
j_gene: TRBJ2-1
v_gene: TRBV2
abundance: .
CDR3nt: TGTGCCAGCAGTGTCGGGACAGGGTTCTACAATGAGCAGTTCTTC
CDR3aa: CASSVGTGFYNEQFF

d_gene: .
j_gene: TRBJ2-5
v_gene: TRBV9
abundance: .
CDR3nt: TGTGCCAGCAGCGGGGCCCCTCTGGGGGGTGTAGAGACCCAGTACTTC
CDR3aa: CASSGAPLGGVETQYF

d_gene: .
j_gene: TRBJ1-5
v_gene: TRBV12-1
abundance: .
CDR3nt: TGTGCCAGCAGCTTTGTCGGGAATCAGCCCCAGCATTTT
CDR3aa: CASSFVGNQPQHF

d_gene: .
j_gene: TRBJ2-3
v_gene: TRBV5-1
abundance: .
CDR3nt: TGCGCCAGCAGCTTGGCAATGCGGGGGCAGGCAGATACGCAGTATTTT
CDR3aa: CASSLAMRGQADTQYF

d_gene: .
j_gene: TRBJ1-2
v_gene: TRBV4-2
abundance: .
CDR3nt: TGTGCCAGCAGCCAAGATGGCGGGACCTATGGCTACACCTTC
CDR3aa: CASSQDGGTYGYTF

d_gene: .
j_gene: TRBJ1-1
v_gene: TRBV19
abundance: .
CDR3nt: TGTGCCAGTAAAATGTGGGGGGGCACTGAAGCTTTCTTT
CDR3aa: CASKMWGGTEAFF

d_gene: TRBD1
j_gene: TRBJ2-3
v_gene: TRBV19
abundance: .
CDR3nt: TGTGCCAGTAGTTTCCGGGACAGGGGAACAGATACGCAGTATTTT
CDR3aa: CASSFRDRGTDTQYF

d_gene: TRBD1
j_gene: TRBJ1-3
v_gene: TRBV7-9
abundance: .
CDR3nt: TGTGCCAGCAGCCTAACGACAGGGACTGGAAACACCATATATTTT
CDR3aa: CASSLTTGTGNTIYF

d_gene: .
j_gene: TRBJ1-2
v_gene: TRBV9
abundance: .
CDR3nt: TGTGCCAGCAGCGTACAGGGGAACTATGGCTACACCTTC
CDR3aa: CASSVQGNYGYTF

d_gene: TRBD1
j_gene: TRBJ2-7
v_gene: TRBV2
abundance: .
CDR3nt: TGTGCCAGCACTCCGGGACAGGGGTTGTACGAGCAGTACTTC
CDR3aa: CASTPGQGLYEQYF

d_gene: .
j_gene: TRBJ1-1
v_gene: TRBV11-1
abundance: .
CDR3nt: TGTGCCAGCAGCTTGCTAGGGGTCGACACTGAAGCTTTCTTT
CDR3aa: CASSLLGVDTEAFF

d_gene: TRBD1
j_gene: TRBJ1-4
v_gene: TRBV28
abundance: .
CDR3nt: TGTGCCAGCAGCTCCTACAGGGGAACTAATGAAAAACTGTTTTTT
CDR3aa: CASSSYRGTNEKLFF

d_gene: TRBD1
j_gene: TRBJ2-5
v_gene: TRBV5-6
abundance: .
CDR3nt: TGTGCCAGCAGCCCTTCGTGGACAGGGGGCGGGGAGACCCAGTACTTC
CDR3aa: CASSPSWTGGGETQYF

d_gene: .
j_gene: TRBJ1-3
v_gene: TRBV30
abundance: .
CDR3nt: TGTGCCCGGTCCGGGAGCTCTGGAAACACCATATATTTT
CDR3aa: CARSGSSGNTIYF

d_gene: .
j_gene: TRBJ2-7
v_gene: TRBV15
abundance: .
CDR3nt: TGTGCCACCAGCAGAGACCCAAATCCCCTAAACGAGCAGTACTTC
CDR3aa: CATSRDPNPLNEQYF